Below, 2 T cell receptor beta chains from the same sample are listed, as sequenced in a study of technical replicates of blood from several donors. Profiling relied on immunoSEQ multiplex PCR, and the TCRdb table lists in-frame clones only, not all of them. The sample shows approximately 73,000 clones, just under 95% of them seen only once. Specimen: T cells isolated from PBMCs. The receptors here all came from a human donor in good health.

The chain is built from TRBV10-3 and TRBJ1-3, with D hard to call. CDR1 is ENHRY and CDR2 is SYGVKD in the germline V gene. Trimming cost V 8 bases and J 4 bases, with 18 bases left between them. This CDR3 comprises 15 residues. The CDR3, as DNA: TGTGCCATCGCCGAAGCCCAGACGGGAGGAAACACCATATATTTT. It is translated as CAIAEAQTGGNTIYF.

The chain uses TRBV7-2 and TRBJ2-7; 8 nucleotides align to TRBD2. Germline CDR1 reads SGHTA; CDR2 reads FQGNSA. The CDR3 loop spans 14 amino acids. V lost 2 bases and J lost 7; bases outside the gene matches: 7. The chain's CDR3 is CASSLPGGPREQYF. CDR3 bases: TGTGCCAGCAGCTTACCGGGAGGGCCGAGGGAGCAGTACTTC.